This record concerns one TCR beta chain sequence. In its sample, this clonotype was seen a few times. Its cognate antigen has yet to be identified. Base qualities are not provided; no much larger clone lies one nucleotide away. Including cysteine and phenylalanine, the CDR3 has 15 amino acids. Kept here is only the CDR3 DNA, which spans 45 bases and is read in frame from base 1. CDR1 is given as SGHRS and CDR2 as YFSETQ, both from the germline V gene. Cut back by 4 bases and 3 bases, the V and J ends lie 14 bases apart. To prepare the library, 5' RACE was applied. Sequencing instrument: Illumina HiSeq 2500. A second PCR of about 6 to 11 cycles was run with a J-beta primer mix and a sample-barcoded 5' primer. A template-switch 5' adaptor carrying 12 random nucleotides introduced a unique molecular identifier onto each TCR beta cDNA molecule. Each sample yielded at least 2.5 million CDR3-containing paired-end reads. First-strand cDNA synthesis was performed from all RNA using the Mint cDNA synthesis kit, with priming by a TRBC-specific oligonucleotide. After uracil-DNA glycosylase treatment, a first 18-cycle PCR used universal primers M1SS and BC2_uni_R on all cDNA. Concerning the study's data processing: Each sample was normalized by randomly selecting 1 million high-quality reads, each carrying a distinct molecular identifier. Reads sharing molecular identifiers were discarded rather than binned into consensus sequences. CDR3 identification, clonotype clustering and error correction used MiTCR with a Q25 quality threshold and the strictest error-elimination algorithm. A nonparametric unseen species model with Euler transformation was used to estimate a lower bound on total TCR beta diversity. TCRdb ran its own pipeline on the public reads, namely fastp trimming at Q25 and MiXCR clone calling, and kept in-frame beta chains. Rows with one shared CDR3 protein collapse into an entry with the most common genes and DNA. TCRdb, not the original authors, processed these V and J calls. For this sample there are about 2 million distinct CDR3 sequences; 49% appear just once. Less than 2.5% of the sample lies in the top ten.

These data originate in a study of blood T cells in healthy people across ages (dated by TCRdb to the mid-2010s). Background for the entire study: In model experiments, roughly one uniquely barcoded TCR beta cDNA molecule per two T cells was captured by template switching. Using deep sequencing normalized with unique cDNA molecular identifiers, the study measured how TCR beta repertoire diversity changes with age. The donors were divided into four age groups: young (average approximately 15 years), middle-aged (approximately 42), aged (approximately 62) and long-lived (about 84). To avoid experimental bias, donors of different ages were randomly spread across the sequencing lanes. Using the same blood draw, the study looked at two additional independent replicas of 1 million unique cDNA reads for two donors, one aged 18 to 30 and the other aged 80 or older.

Donors were a few dozen systemically healthy Caucasian individuals from Russia aged roughly 6 to 100 years. Each donor gave 9.5 to 10 milliliters of peripheral blood, drawn into EDTA-treated Vacutainer tubes. Ficoll-Paque density-gradient centrifugation was used to isolate PBMCs, with at least 6 million per sample. Total RNA, at least 6 micrograms per sample, was extracted from PBMCs with Trizol reagent. For every donor, an aliquot of PBMCs went through flow cytometry to measure the percentages of naive CD45RAhigh/CD27high T cells. Broad study findings and their caveats: Total diversity estimates from one million sequenced T cells were considered lower bounds and underestimates. There was a strong correlation between observed TCR beta diversity and the percentage of naive T cells measured by flow cytometry. As age increased, observed TCR beta diversity per million T cells dropped in a roughly linear way, and a significant reduction was already evident by age roughly 40. Because profiling used bulk unsorted PBMCs, naive and antigen-experienced compartments could not be compared conclusively. Compared with the aged group, the long-lived group had more naive CD4+ T cells, fewer expanded clones and increased TCR diversity, a pattern suggesting age selection. Because the CMV infection status of the donors was unknown, age-related changes in expanded clonotypes may potentially have been confounded.

The sequence was collected from a woman aged 40-49 years in good health. Source material: blood. The sequence links TRBV5-1 to TRBJ1-5; a confident D gene designation cannot be given. The encoded CDR3 is CASSQDGYLNQPQHF. The nucleotide sequence reads TGCGCCAGCAGCCAGGACGGCTACCTCAATCAGCCCCAGCATTTT.